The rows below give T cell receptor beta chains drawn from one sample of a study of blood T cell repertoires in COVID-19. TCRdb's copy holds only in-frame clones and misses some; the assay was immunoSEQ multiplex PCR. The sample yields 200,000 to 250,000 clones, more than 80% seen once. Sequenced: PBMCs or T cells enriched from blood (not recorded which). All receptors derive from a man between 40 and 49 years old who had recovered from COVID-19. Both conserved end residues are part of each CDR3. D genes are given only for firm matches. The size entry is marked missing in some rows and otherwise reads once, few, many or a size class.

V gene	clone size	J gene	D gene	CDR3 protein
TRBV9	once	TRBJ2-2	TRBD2	CASSVRLAGGTGELFF
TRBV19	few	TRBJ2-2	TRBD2	CASSIWGGTGELFF
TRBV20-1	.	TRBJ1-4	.	CSASLRGVVSEKLFF
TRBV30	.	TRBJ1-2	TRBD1	CAWSHRGAKWGYTF
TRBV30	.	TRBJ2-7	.	CAWNPGTYEQYF
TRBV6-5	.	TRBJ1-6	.	CASSVIRGKDSPLHF
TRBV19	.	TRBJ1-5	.	CASSIGGRLSNQPQHF
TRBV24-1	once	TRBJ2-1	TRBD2	CATSEWREGRNEQFF
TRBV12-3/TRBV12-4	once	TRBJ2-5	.	CASSLQAVETQYF
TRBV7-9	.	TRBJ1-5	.	CASSLSITGSNQPQHF
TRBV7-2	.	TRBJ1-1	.	CASTKAGLLNTEAFF
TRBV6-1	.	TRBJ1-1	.	CASSEVWGVRNSEAFF
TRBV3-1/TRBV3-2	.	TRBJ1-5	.	CASSGQGSKPQHF
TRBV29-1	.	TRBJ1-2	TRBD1	CSVIPGQGESGYTF
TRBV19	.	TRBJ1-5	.	CASSGGVGQPQHF
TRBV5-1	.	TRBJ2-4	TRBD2	CASSLAAAGVGDIQYF
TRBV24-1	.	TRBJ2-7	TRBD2	CATSDSTLAGDDEQYF
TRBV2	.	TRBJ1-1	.	CASTRRQVRTEAFF
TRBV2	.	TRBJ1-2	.	CASRSTRLDRAYGYTF
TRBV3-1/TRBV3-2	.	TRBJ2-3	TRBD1	CASSQRNRGDTQYF
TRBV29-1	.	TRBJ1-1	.	CSVPRRWNTEAFF
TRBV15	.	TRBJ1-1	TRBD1	CATRGTGGPLTEAFF
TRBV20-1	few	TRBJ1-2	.	CSARGTGPRVF
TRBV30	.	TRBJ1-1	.	CAWRGSEAFF
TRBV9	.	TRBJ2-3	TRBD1	CASSDRDRVEDTQYF
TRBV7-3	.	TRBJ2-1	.	CASSLTGGNEQFF
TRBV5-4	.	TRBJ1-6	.	CASSRDGVSYSPLHF
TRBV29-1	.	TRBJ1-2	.	CSVVDSGGYTF
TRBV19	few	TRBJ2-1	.	CASSIASSQEQFF
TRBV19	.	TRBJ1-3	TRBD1	CASSLPSPGQGYSGNTIYF
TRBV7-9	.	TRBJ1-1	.	CASSVDSWSTEAFF
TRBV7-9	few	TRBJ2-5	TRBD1	CASSLGDRGQETQYF
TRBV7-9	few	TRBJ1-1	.	CASSQQLMNTEAFF
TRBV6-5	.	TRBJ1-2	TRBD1	CASRGQGDYGYTF
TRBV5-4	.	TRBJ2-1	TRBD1	CASSEKQGLRRFF
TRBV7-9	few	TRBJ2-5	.	CASTQLGSQETQYF
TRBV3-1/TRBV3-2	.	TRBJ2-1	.	CASSQAGKRNEQFF
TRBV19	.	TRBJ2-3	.	CASSMRTDTQYF
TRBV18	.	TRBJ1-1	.	CASSPGEMNTEAFF
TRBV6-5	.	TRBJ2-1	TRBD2	CASSYSAGGYNEQFF
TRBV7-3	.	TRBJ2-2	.	CASSRQPGLQGPGELFF
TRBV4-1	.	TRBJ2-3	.	CASSQHVLRTGSGLTDTQYF
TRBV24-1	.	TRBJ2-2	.	CATSVDSLNTGELFF
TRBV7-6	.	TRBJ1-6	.	CASSSTRPPDNSPLHF
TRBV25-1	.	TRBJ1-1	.	CASSEFGQLNTEAFF
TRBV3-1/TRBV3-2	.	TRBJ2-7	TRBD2	CASSLQGTSGAGEQYF
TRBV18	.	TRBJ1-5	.	CASSPEASSSNQPQHF
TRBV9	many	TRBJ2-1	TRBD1	CASSPRDRPYNEQFF
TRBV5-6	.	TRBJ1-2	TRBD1	CASSSRQGASMSGYTF
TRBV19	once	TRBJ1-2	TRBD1	CASGDRGFYGYTF
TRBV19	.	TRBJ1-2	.	CASSLQKGTQNYGYTF
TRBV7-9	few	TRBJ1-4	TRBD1	CASSLGTGSSEKLFF
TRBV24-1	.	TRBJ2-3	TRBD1	CATSELGQGGPDTQYF
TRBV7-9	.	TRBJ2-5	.	CASSSGQIPQETQYF
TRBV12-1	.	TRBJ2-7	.	CASSWRTSGRYEQYF
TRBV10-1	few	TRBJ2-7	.	CASSESNPGYEQYF
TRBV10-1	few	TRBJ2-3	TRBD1	CASSEVTGGTDTQYF
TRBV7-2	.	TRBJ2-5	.	CASSLGTKETQYF